Below, one TCR beta chain is given with its context. Patients had received no treatment of any kind before thyroid surgery. This record comes from a study of metastatic and nonmetastatic thyroid tumors. TCRdb re-clonotyped the PCR reads through MiXCR. The sample includes about 4,900 clones, 28% seen only once; the top ten take 17%. Input material: adjacent normal tissue. This TCR was recovered from a female donor with papillary thyroid cancer or a benign thyroid nodule (not recorded which). Some clones in this sample may be carry-over from other donors' samples.

DNA of the CDR3: TGTGCCAGCCGTTCTGGACAGGGACATTTTCGGGGCTACACCTTC. Translation gives CASRSGQGHFRGYTF. This rearrangement joins TRBV27 to TRBJ1-2; 8 bases are shared with TRBD1. The trim removed 8 bases at V and 8 bases at J, leaving 16 bases unmatched. The CDR3 has 15 residues. In germline, CDR1 is MNHEY, CDR2 SMNVEV (reference sequence).